These 19 T cell receptor beta chains were sequenced from one sample in a study of OX40 agonist ivuxolimab in advanced cancers. Clones were read by immunoSEQ multiplex PCR, and TCRdb kept only the in-frame ones, dropping some. The table shows 77,000 or so clones, with about 80% occurring only once. The source was CD4+ or CD8+ T cells sorted from blood, collected in a trial of the OX40 agonist ivuxolimab. The receptors here all came from an adult with an advanced solid tumor such as melanoma, head and neck, liver or kidney cancer.

The rearrangement joins TRBV2 to TRBJ1-5; no clear D gene. The length of the CDR3 is 12 residues. In germline, CDR1 is SNHLY, CDR2 FYNNEI. V was pared by 9 bases and J by 4 bases, with 10 bases between. CDR3 sequence reads: CASAGENQPQHF. The CDR3 DNA follows: TGTGCCAGTGCCGGGGAAAATCAGCCCCAGCATTTT.

This clone was detected only once. The V and J genes are TRBV7-2 and TRBJ1-5; D perhaps matches TRBD1 (5 bases). Germline V gene data show CDR1 as SGHTA and CDR2 as FQGNSA. CDR3 length equals 13 residues. V was cut by 4 bases and J by 7 bases, with 11 bases left in between. The CDR3 nucleotides read TGTGCCAGCAGCTCGACCGAGGGGCAGCCCCAGCATTTT. Its protein product is CASSSTEGQPQHF.

The chain employs TRBV4-1 and TRBJ1-6, with D perhaps TRBD1 (5 bases). The germline V gene encodes CDR1 MGHRA and CDR2 YSYEKL. The CDR3 sequence is 16 residues long. Trimming pared 1 base from V and 7 bases from J, leaving 14 bases between. Here the CDR3 reads CASSQVGDTRNSPLHF. CDR3 DNA: TGCGCCAGCAGCCAAGTAGGGGATACACGGAATTCACCCCTCCACTTT.

CDR3 loop: CASSSSFDRGDEQFF. The CDR3 DNA reads as TGTGCCAGCAGCTCCAGCTTTGACAGGGGAGATGAGCAGTTCTTC. The gene calls are TRBV7-2 and TRBJ2-1; 8 bases line up with TRBD1. The V gene end was trimmed by 4 bases and the J gene end by 8 bases; junction bases not matched to a gene: 10. Germline V gives CDR1 SGHTA, CDR2 FQGNSA. CDR3 size: 15 residues.

The chain combines TRBV28 with TRBJ2-5; possibly TRBD1 for D (5 bases). V was cut by 5 bases and J by 4 bases, with 20 bases left in between. The CDR3 has 16 residues. Germline V gives CDR1 MDHEN, CDR2 SYDVKM. CDR3 protein: CASSPGWGRPLETQYF. The DNA for the CDR3 is TGTGCCAGCAGTCCCGGTTGGGGCCGCCCCTTAGAGACCCAGTACTTC.

V is TRBV18 and J is TRBJ1-6; perhaps TRBD1 as D (6 bases). With 6 bases removed from V and 6 bases from J, the gap between germline ends came to 18 bases. Germline loops: CDR1 KGHSH, CDR2 LQKENI. There are 16 residues in the CDR3. As DNA, the CDR3 is TGTGCCAGCTCCCGGACAGCAGCAGACTTTAATTCACCCCTCCACTTT. Protein: CASSRTAADFNSPLHF.

The rearrangement joins TRBV7-3 to TRBJ2-7; 7 nucleotides match TRBD2. The CDR3 totals 14 residues. Germline CDR1 SGHTA, CDR2 FQGTGA. V shed 5 bases and J 6 bases; nucleotides not matched to a gene: 10. CDR3: CASSPNGGVTEQYF. CDR3 bases: TGTGCCAGCAGCCCGAATGGGGGGGTCACCGAGCAGTACTTC.

The rearrangement joins TRBV6-6 to TRBJ1-1, with 8 bases fitting TRBD1. Germline V gene data show CDR1 as MNHNY and CDR2 as SVGAGI (reference sequence). The CDR3 consists of 15 residues. V shed 4 bases and J 0 bases; nucleotides not matched to a gene: 4. CDR3 coding DNA: TGTGCCAGCAGTTCACAGGGGGGGTTGAACACTGAAGCTTTCTTT. Translating it yields CASSSQGGLNTEAFF.

The chain combines TRBV5-1 with TRBJ2-7; the D gene could be TRBD1 or TRBD2 (5 bases each). The CDR3 has 14 residues. Deletions cut 3 bases from V and 7 bases from J, with 17 bases between. CDR1 is SGHRS and CDR2 is YFSETQ in the germline V gene. The CDR3 DNA is TGCGCCAGCAGCTGGGGCGGAGGTGGGAGAGAGCAGTACTTC. It yields the protein CASSWGGGGREQYF. Full variable domain (rest looked up from reference TRBV5-1 and TRBJ2-7): KAGVTQTPRYLIKTRGQQVTLSCSPISGHRSVSWYQQTPGQGLQFLFEYFSETQRNKGNFPGRFSGRQFSNSRSEMNVSTLELGDSALYLCASSWGGGGREQYFGPGTRLTVT.

The genes are TRBV15 and TRBJ2-7, with D unresolved. CDR1 LNHNV and CDR2 YYDKDF come from the germline V gene (reference sequence). V lost 6 bases and J lost 1, with 10 bases in between. The CDR3 runs 13 residues. CDR3 residues: CATSWKYSYEQYF. CDR3 nucleotides: TGTGCCACCAGTTGGAAATATTCCTACGAGCAGTACTTC.

The J gene is TRBJ2-2, the V gene TRBV5-1; TRBD2 matches at 11 bases. CDR1 SGHRS and CDR2 YFSETQ come from the germline V gene. This CDR3 is 17 amino acids long. V shed 3 bases and J 7 bases; nucleotides not matched to a gene: 11. CDR3: CASSYASSGRYGGELFF. The CDR3 nucleotides read TGCGCCAGCAGCTACGCCTCTAGCGGGAGGTATGGCGGGGAGCTGTTTTTT.

The V call is TRBV7-2, the J call TRBJ2-7; perhaps TRBD1 as D (6 bases). Germline V gives CDR1 SGHTA, CDR2 FQGNSA. V gave up 4 bases and J gave up 3 bases, with 13 bases separating them. The CDR3 contains 14 residues. CDR3 sequence (DNA): TGTGCCAGCAGCTCCCCGGGACACCACTACGAGCAGTACTTC. As protein: CASSSPGHHYEQYF.

This clone was detected a few times. This chain joins TRBV9 and TRBJ2-3, with 11 bases that match TRBD1. The CDR3 has 13 amino acids. Germline lookup yields CDR1 SGDLS and CDR2 YYNGEE. V gave up 5 bases and J gave up 10 bases; unmatched junction bases: 6. The CDR3 region is CASRGQGVGPQYF. The CDR3 DNA reads as TGTGCCAGCAGGGGACAGGGGGTTGGCCCGCAGTATTTT.

The chain recombines TRBV2 with TRBJ1-2, with D uncertain. V gave up 1 base and J gave up 6 bases, with 9 bases separating them. The CDR3 consists of 13 residues. Looked up from germline, CDR1 is SNHLY and CDR2 is FYNNEI. In DNA, the CDR3 is TGTGCCAGCAGTGAAGTACATCAAGATGGCTACACCTTC. It is translated as CASSEVHQDGYTF.

The chain is built from TRBV7-8 and TRBJ1-3; no reliable D call. V shed 2 bases and J shed 4 bases, with 9 bases lying between them. There are 14 residues in the CDR3. Germline CDR1 and CDR2: SGHVS and FQNEAQ. In DNA, the CDR3 is TGTGCCAGCAGCTTACACGGGATCGGAAACACCATATATTTT. This encodes CASSLHGIGNTIYF.

The rearrangement joins TRBV4-1 to TRBJ1-2; 7 nucleotides agree with TRBD1. V lost 0 bases, J lost 0 bases, and 4 bases stayed unmatched. Germline loops: CDR1 MGHRA, CDR2 YSYEKL. The CDR3 is 16 residues long. Written as DNA, the CDR3 is TGCGCCAGCAGCCAAGAAGGGGGCGCGGCTAACTATGGCTACACCTTC. Its translation is CASSQEGGAANYGYTF.

The chain joins TRBV27 to TRBJ1-5; D not certain. Germline assignment: CDR1 MNHEY and CDR2 SMNVEV (reference sequence). This CDR3 is 14 amino acids long. V was cut by 6 bases and J by 3 bases, with 12 bases left in between. Here the CDR3 DNA reads TGTGCCAGCAGCAAAGAGAGTAACAATCAGCCCCAGCATTTT. The encoded protein is CASSKESNNQPQHF.

The chain couples TRBV6-1 to TRBJ1-2; D may be TRBD1 (5 bases). The CDR3 totals 13 residues. Germline loops: CDR1 MNHNS, CDR2 SASEGT. The V gene lost 6 bases and the J gene lost 14 bases, with 22 bases spanning the gap. The CDR3 sequence: CASRAQAAGPPTF. The CDR3 region has the DNA TGTGCCAGCAGAGCACAAGCTGCGGGACCGCCGACCTTC.

The V and J genes are TRBV5-4 and TRBJ2-3; D not resolved. CDR3 length: 14 residues. V shed 4 bases and J shed 0 bases, with 9 bases lying between them. Germline V lookup: CDR1 SGHNT, CDR2 YYREEE (reference sequence). Here the CDR3 DNA reads TGTGCCAGCAGCGATAAGGGTAGCACAGATACGCAGTATTTT. It is translated as CASSDKGSTDTQYF.